The rows below give T cell receptor beta chains drawn from one sample of a study of blood T cell repertoires in COVID-19. The repertoire was sequenced with immunoSEQ multiplex PCR; TCRdb's copy has only in-frame clones and lacks some. The table includes approximately 50,000 clones, roughly nine tenths detected once. The specimen was peripheral blood. These receptors were obtained from a woman over 75 with acute or convalescent COVID-19. CDR3s include the opening cysteine and the closing phenylalanine or tryptophan. The D gene is left open where the match is weak. The listing skips clone size in some rows; elsewhere it reads once, few, many or a size class.

J	size	D	V	DNA	CDR3
TRBJ1-1	NA	NA	TRBV12-1	TGTGCCAGCAGAACACCGAACACTGAAGCTTTCTTT	CASRTPNTEAFF
TRBJ1-5	NA	NA	TRBV4-1	TGCGCCAGCAGCCAAGTCCCAGGGATCAGCAATCAGCCCCAGCATTTT	CASSQVPGISNQPQHF
TRBJ2-3	few	TRBD2	TRBV7-6	TGTGCCAGCAGCTTTAGCGGGGAACCCACAGATACGCAGTATTTT	CASSFSGEPTDTQYF
TRBJ2-5	few	TRBD2	TRBV27	TGTGCCAGCAGTCCGCAACTAGCGGGGGGGCCGGGCGAGACCCAGTACTTC	CASSPQLAGGPGETQYF
TRBJ2-3	NA	TRBD2	TRBV5-1	TGCGCCAGCAGCTTACCCCTAGCGGGGACCGCAGATACGCAGTATTTT	CASSLPLAGTADTQYF
TRBJ1-3	NA	NA	TRBV28	TGTGCCAGCAGTCCGCACAAAGACTCTGGAAACACCATATATTTT	CASSPHKDSGNTIYF
TRBJ1-1	NA	NA	TRBV4-1	TGCGCCAGCAGCCCCCACGGGGGGGGAGGGACTGAAGCTTTCTTT	CASSPHGGGGTEAFF
TRBJ1-2	NA	NA	TRBV29-1	TGCAGCGTTGATCGGGGGGGATCCTACTATGGCTACACCTTC	CSVDRGGSYYGYTF
TRBJ1-5	NA	TRBD1	TRBV18	TGTGCCAGCTCCCGGACAGGGGGCAATCAGCCCCAGCATTTT	CASSRTGGNQPQHF
TRBJ2-3	NA	NA	TRBV14	TGTGCCAGCACGCCAGGTACTTTCGATACGCAGTATTTT	CASTPGTFDTQYF
TRBJ1-1	NA	NA	TRBV6-2/TRBV6-3	TGTGCCAGCAGTTACACGACAGGAGAGAACACTGAAGCTTTCTTT	CASSYTTGENTEAFF
TRBJ2-3	NA	TRBD2	TRBV6-5	TGTGCCAGCGGACAAGCGGGGGGGGCCCCAGATACGCAGTATTTT	CASGQAGGAPDTQYF
TRBJ1-5	NA	TRBD1	TRBV6-5	TGTGCCAGCAGCCCGACAGGGGGCGACCAGCCCCAGCATTTT	CASSPTGGDQPQHF
TRBJ2-3	NA	TRBD1	TRBV5-1	TGCGCCAGCAGCCCAACAGGGGGGACAGATACGCAGTATTTT	CASSPTGGTDTQYF
TRBJ2-2	NA	TRBD1	TRBV11-2	TGTGCCAGCAGCTTGGACAGGGCCGGGGAGCTGTTTTTT	CASSLDRAGELFF
TRBJ2-1	NA	TRBD1	TRBV2	TGTGCCAGCATTCGCGCAGGGGGCAATGAGCAGTTCTTC	CASIRAGGNEQFF
TRBJ2-3	NA	NA	TRBV21-1	TGTGCCAGCAGCCTCCCCCGAAGAGGGTGTGTCTTAAAGAGTTTAGTTACGCAGTATTTT	CASSLPRRGCVLKSLVTQYF
TRBJ2-2	NA	NA	TRBV7-9	TGTGCCAGCAGCTCAGGACTCGACACCGGGGAGCTGTTTTTT	CASSSGLDTGELFF
TRBJ2-5	NA	TRBD2	TRBV4-1	TGCGCCAGCAGCCGCGGGACTAGCGGCCAAGAGACCCAGTACTTC	CASSRGTSGQETQYF
TRBJ2-5	NA	TRBD2	TRBV24-1	TGTGCCACCAGTGATTTGCACCTAGCGGGGGGAACTAACCAAGAGACCCAGTACTTC	CATSDLHLAGGTNQETQYF
TRBJ1-3	few	NA	TRBV2	TGTGCCAGCAGTGAACAAGGGGCCTTCGGTGGAAACACCATATATTTT	CASSEQGAFGGNTIYF
TRBJ1-1	few	NA	TRBV10-1	TGCGCCAGCAGTGAGTCGGCTGAGGGGGTTAGGGGAGCTTTCTTT	CASSESAEGVRGAFF
TRBJ1-1	NA	NA	TRBV7-9	TGTGCCAGCAGCTTACAGGGATTGGTCACTGAAGCTTTCTTT	CASSLQGLVTEAFF
TRBJ2-2	NA	TRBD1	TRBV5-1	TGCGCCAGCAGCTGGACAGGGGGAACCGGGGAGCTGTTTTTT	CASSWTGGTGELFF
TRBJ1-6	NA	NA	TRBV19	TGTGCCAGTAGTATTGGGGGCCTCGGAGATTCACCCCTCCACTTT	CASSIGGLGDSPLHF